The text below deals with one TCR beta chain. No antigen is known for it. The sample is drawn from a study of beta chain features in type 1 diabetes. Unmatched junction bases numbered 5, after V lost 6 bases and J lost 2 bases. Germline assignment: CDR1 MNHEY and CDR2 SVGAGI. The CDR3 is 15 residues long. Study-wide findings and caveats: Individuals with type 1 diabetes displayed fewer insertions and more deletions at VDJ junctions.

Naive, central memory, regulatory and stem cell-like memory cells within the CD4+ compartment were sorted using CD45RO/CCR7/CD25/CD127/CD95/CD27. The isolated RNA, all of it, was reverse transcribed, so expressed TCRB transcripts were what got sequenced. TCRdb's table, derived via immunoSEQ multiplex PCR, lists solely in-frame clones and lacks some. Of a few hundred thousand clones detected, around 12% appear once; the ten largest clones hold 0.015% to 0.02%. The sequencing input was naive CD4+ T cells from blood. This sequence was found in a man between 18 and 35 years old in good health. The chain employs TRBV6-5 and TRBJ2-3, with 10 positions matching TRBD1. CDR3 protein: CASRRTGGNTDTQYF. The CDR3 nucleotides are TGTGCCAGCAGACGGACAGGGGGAAACACAGATACGCAGTATTTT.